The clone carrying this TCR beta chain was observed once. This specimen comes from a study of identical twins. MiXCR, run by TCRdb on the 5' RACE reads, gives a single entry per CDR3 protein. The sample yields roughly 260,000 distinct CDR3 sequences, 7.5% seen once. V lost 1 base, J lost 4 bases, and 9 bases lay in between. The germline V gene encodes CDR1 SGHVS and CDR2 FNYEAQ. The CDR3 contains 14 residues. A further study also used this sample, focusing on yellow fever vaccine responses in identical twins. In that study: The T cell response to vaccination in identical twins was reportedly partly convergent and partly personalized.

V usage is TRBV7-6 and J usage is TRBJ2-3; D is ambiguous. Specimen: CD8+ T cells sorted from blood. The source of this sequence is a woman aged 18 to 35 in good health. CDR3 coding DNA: TGTGCCAGCAGCTTAGAGGGTTTGGCAGATACGCAGTATTTT. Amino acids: CASSLEGLADTQYF.